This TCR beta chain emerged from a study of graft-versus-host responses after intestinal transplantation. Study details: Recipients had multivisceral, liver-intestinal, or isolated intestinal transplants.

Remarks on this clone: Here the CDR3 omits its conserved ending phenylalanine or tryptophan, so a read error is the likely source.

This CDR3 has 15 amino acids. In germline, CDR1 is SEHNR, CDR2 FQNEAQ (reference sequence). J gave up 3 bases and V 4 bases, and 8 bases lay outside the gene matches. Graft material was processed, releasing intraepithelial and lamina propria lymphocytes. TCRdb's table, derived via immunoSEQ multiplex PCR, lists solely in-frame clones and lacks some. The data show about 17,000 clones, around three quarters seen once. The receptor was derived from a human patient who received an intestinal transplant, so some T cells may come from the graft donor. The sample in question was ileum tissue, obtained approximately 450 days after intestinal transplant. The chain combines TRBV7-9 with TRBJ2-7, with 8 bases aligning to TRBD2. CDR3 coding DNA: TGTGCCAGCAGCTGGGAGCGGGAGAGCCACTACGAGCAGTACCTC. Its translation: CASSWERESHYEQYL.